This TCR beta chain was obtained from a study of graft-versus-host responses after intestinal transplantation. V lost 3 bases, J lost 4 bases, and 16 bases lay in between. From germline, CDR1 is MDHEN and CDR2 SYDVKM. The CDR3 has 15 residues. Sequenced by immunoSEQ multiplex PCR; TCRdb stores in-frame clones only, minus some. The sample carries 8,000 to 11,000 clones, roughly a third recorded once. Responders (200,000, CFSE-labeled) met 200,000 stimulators that were irradiated and violet-dye-labeled. This rearrangement joins TRBV28 to TRBJ2-7, with D tentatively TRBD1 (6 bases). The material sequenced was alloreactive CD8+ T cells from a mixed lymphocyte reaction culture, taken before intestinal transplant. Stated subset: CFSE-low proliferating T cells sorted from roughly 6-day pre-transplant mixed lymphocyte reaction (GvH or HvG direction). The clonotype was recovered from a human patient who received an intestinal transplant. The CDR3 loop is CASSFGTPDPYEQYF. The CDR3 nucleotides are TGTGCCAGCAGTTTCGGGACACCGGACCCTTACGAGCAGTACTTC.